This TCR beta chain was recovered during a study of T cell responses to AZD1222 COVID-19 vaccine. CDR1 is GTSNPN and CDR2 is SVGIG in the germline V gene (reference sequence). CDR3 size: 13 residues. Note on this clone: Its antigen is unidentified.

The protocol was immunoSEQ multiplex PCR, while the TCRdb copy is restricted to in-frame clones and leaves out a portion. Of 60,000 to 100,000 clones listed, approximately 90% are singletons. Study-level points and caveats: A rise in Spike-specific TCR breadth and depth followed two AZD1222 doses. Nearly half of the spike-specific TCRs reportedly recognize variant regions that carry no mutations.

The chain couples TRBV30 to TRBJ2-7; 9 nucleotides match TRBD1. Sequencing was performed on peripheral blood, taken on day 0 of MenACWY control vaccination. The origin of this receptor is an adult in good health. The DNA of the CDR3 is TGTGCAGTTGGGGGACAGGGCTACTACGAGCAGTACTTC. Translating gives CAVGGQGYYEQYF.